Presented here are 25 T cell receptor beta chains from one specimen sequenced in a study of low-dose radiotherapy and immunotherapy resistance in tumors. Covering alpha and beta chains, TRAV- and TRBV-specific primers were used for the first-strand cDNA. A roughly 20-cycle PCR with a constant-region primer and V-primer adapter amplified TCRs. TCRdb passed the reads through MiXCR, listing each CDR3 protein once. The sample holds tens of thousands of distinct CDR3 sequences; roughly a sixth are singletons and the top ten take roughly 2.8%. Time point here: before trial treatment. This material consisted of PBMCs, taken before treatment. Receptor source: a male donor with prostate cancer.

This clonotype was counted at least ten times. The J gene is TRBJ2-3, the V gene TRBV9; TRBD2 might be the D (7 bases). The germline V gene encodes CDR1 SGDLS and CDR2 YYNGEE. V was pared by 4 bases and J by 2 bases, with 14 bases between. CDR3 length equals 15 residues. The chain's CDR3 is CASSRGGGNTDTQYF. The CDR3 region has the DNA TGTGCCAGCAGCAGGGGGGGGGGAAACACAGATACGCAGTATTTT.

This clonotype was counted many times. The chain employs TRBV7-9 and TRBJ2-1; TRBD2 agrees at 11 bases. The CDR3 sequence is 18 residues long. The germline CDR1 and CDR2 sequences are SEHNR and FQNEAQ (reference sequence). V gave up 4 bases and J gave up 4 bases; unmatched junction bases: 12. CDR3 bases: TGTGCCAGCAGCTCGATAAGACTAGCGGGGAACCCATACAATGAGCAGTTCTTC. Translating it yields CASSSIRLAGNPYNEQFF.

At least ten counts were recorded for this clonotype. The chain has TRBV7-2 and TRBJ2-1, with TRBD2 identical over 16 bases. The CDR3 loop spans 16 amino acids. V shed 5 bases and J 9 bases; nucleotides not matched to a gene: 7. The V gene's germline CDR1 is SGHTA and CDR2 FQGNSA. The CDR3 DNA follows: TGTGCCAGCAGCACCGGGACTAGCGGGGGGGAGGGTGAGCAGTTCTTC. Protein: CASSTGTSGGEGEQFF.

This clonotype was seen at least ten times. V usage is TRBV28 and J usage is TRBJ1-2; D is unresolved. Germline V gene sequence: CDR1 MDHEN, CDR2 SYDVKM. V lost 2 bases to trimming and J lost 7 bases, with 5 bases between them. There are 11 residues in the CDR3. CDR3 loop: CASSLTGGYTF. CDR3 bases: TGTGCCAGCAGTTTAACCGGTGGCTACACCTTC.

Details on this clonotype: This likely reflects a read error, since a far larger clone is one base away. CDR3 nucleotide sequence: TGTGCCAGCAGCCAGAACAGGAACGAGCAGTACTTC. Encoded protein: CASSQNRNEQYF. The genes are TRBV6-2 or TRBV6-3 and TRBJ2-5; a weak D match, TRBD1 (5 bases). The DNA matches TRBJ2-7 better at its end, which makes the J call doubtful. Germline V gene lookup returns CDR1 MNHEY and CDR2 SVGEGT. CDR3 length equals 12 residues.

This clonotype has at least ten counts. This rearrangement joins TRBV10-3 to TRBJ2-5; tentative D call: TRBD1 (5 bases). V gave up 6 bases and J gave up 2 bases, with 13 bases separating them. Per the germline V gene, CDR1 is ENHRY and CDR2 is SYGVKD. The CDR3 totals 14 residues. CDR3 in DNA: TGTGCCATCAGAACCGACAGAAGTCAAGAGACCCAGTACTTC. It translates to CAIRTDRSQETQYF.

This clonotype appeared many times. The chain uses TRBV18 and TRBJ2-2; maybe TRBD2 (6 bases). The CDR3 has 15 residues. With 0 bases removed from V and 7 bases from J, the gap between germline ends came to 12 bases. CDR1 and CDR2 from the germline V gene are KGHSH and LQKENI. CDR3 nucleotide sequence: TGTGCCAGCTCACCACCGACCAGGGAGGACGGGGAGCTGTTTTTT. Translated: CASSPPTREDGELFF. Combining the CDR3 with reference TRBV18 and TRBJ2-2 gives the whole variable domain NAGVMQNPRHLVRRRGQEARLRCSPMKGHSHVYWYRQLPEEGLKFMVYLQKENIIDESGMPKERFSAEFPKEGPSILRIQQVVRGDSAAYFCASSPPTREDGELFFGEGSRLTVL.

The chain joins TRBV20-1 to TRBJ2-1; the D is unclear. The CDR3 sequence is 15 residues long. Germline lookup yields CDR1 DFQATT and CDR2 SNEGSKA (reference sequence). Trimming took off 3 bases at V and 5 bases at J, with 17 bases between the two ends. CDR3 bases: TGCAGTGCTAGTGTAGGATCGACACGCGACAATGAGCAGTTCTTC. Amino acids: CSASVGSTRDNEQFF.

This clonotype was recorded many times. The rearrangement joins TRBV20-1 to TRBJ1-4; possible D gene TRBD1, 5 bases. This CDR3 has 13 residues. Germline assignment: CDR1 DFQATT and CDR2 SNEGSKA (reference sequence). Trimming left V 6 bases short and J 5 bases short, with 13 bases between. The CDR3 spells CSATGTGNEKLFF. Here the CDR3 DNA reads TGCAGTGCAACCGGGACCGGGAATGAAAAACTGTTTTTT.

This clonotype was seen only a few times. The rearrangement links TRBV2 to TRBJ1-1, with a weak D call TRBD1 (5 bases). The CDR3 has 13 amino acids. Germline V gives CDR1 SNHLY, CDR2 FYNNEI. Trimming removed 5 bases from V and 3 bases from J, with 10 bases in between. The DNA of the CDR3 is TGTGCCAGCAGTTCAGGGTCGGACACTGAAGCTTTCTTT. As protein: CASSSGSDTEAFF.

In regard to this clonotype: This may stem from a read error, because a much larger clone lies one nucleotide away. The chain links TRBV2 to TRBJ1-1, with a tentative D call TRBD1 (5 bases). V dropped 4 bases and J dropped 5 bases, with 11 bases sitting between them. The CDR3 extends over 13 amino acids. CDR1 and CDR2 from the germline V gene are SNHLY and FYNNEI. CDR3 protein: CASSAYWGTEAFF. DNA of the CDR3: TGTGCCAGCAGTGCATATTGGGGGACTGAAGCTTTCTTT.

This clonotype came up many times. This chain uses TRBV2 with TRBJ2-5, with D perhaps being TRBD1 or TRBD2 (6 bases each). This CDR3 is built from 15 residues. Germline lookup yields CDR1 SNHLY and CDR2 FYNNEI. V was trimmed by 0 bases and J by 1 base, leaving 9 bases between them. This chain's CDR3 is CASSEARGVQETQYF. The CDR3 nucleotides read TGTGCCAGCAGTGAAGCTAGGGGGGTCCAAGAGACCCAGTACTTC.

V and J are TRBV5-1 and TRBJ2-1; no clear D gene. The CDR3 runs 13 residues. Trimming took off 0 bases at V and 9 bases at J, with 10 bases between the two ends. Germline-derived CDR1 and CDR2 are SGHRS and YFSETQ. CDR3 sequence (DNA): TGCGCCAGCAGCTTGGTCTGGAGTGGTGAGCAGTTCTTC. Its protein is CASSLVWSGEQFF. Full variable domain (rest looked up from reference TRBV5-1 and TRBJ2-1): KAGVTQTPRYLIKTRGQQVTLSCSPISGHRSVSWYQQTPGQGLQFLFEYFSETQRNKGNFPGRFSGRQFSNSRSEMNVSTLELGDSALYLCASSLVWSGEQFFGPGTRLTVL.

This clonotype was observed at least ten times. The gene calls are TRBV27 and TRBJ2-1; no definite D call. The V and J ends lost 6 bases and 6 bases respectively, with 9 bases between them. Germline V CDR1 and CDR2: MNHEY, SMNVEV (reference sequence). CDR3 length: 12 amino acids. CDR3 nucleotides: TGTGCCAGCAGAGACGTCACCAATGAGCAGTTCTTC. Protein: CASRDVTNEQFF.

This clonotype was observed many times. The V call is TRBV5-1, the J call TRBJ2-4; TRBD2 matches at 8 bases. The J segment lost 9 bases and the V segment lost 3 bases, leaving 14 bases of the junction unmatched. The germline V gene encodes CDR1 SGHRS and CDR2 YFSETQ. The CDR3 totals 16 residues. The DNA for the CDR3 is TGCGCCAGCAGCTCTAGGAGCCGGACTAGCAGTGGCATTCAGTACTTC. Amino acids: CASSSRSRTSSGIQYF.

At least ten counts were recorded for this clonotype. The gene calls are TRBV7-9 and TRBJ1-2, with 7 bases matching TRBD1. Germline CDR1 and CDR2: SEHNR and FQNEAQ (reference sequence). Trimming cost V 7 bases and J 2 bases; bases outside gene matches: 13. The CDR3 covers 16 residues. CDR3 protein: CASTPGGQSFNYGYTF. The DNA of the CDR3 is TGTGCCAGCACCCCAGGGGGGCAGTCCTTCAACTATGGCTACACCTTC.

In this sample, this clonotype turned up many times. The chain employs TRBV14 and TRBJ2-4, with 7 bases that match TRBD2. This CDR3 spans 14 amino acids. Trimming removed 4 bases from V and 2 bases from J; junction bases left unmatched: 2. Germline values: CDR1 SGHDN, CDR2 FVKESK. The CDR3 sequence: CASSRAGSKNIQYF. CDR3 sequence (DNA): TGTGCCAGCAGCCGAGCGGGGTCCAAAAACATTCAGTACTTC.

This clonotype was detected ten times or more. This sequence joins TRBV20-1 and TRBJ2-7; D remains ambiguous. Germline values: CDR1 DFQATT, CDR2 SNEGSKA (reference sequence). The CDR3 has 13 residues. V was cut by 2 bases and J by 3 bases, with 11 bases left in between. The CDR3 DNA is TGCAGTGCTAGACAGCCCGGAAACTACGAGCAGTACTTC. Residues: CSARQPGNYEQYF.

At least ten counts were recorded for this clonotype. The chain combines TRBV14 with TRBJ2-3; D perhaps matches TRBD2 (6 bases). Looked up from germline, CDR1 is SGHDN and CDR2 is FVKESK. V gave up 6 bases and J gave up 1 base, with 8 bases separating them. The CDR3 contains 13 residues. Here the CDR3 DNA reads TGTGCCAGCAGGACGGGGGGCACAGATACGCAGTATTTT. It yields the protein CASRTGGTDTQYF.

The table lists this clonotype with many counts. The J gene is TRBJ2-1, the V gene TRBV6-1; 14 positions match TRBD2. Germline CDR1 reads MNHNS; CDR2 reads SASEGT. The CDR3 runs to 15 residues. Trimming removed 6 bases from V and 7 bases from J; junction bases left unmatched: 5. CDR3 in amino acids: CASRPGLAGVNEQFF. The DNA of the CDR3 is TGTGCCAGCAGGCCGGGACTAGCGGGGGTTAATGAGCAGTTCTTC.

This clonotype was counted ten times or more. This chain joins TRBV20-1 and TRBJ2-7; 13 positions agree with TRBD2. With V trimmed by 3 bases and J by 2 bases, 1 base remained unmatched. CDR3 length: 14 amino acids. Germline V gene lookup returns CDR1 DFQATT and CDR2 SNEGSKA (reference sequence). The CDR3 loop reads CSASGTSGTYEQYF. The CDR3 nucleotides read TGCAGTGCTAGCGGGACTAGCGGGACCTACGAGCAGTACTTC.

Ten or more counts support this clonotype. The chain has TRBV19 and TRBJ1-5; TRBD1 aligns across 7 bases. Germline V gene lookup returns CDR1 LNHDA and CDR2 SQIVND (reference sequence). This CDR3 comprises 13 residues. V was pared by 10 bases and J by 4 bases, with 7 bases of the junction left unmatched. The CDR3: CATSRQGNQPQHF. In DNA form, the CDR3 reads TGTGCCACCTCTAGACAGGGTAATCAGCCCCAGCATTTT.

CDR3 sequence: CSARGGLLAGPVETQYF. For the CDR3, the DNA is TGCAGTGCTAGAGGCGGTTTACTAGCGGGACCCGTAGAGACCCAGTACTTC. The V and J genes are TRBV20-1 and TRBJ2-5, with 10 bases aligning to TRBD2. The CDR3 loop spans 17 amino acids. V lost 1 base, J lost 4 bases, and 12 bases stayed unmatched. The germline gives CDR1 DFQATT, CDR2 SNEGSKA (reference sequence).

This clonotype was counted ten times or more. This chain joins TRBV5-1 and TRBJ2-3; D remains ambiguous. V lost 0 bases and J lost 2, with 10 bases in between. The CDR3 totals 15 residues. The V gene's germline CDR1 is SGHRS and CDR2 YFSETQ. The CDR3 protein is CASSLAGSHTDTQYF. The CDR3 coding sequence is TGCGCCAGCAGCTTGGCCGGGTCCCACACAGATACGCAGTATTTT.

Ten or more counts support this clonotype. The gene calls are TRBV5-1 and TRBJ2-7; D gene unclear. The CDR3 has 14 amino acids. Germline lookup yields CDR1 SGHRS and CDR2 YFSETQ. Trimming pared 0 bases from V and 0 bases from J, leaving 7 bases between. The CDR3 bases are TGCGCCAGCAGCTTGGTCAGCTCCTCCTACGAGCAGTACTTC. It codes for CASSLVSSSYEQYF.